The clone carrying this T cell receptor beta chain was counted at least ten times. The antigen remains undetermined. CDR3 and TCR beta VDJ profiling relied on genomic DNA as the template. Using its own MiXCR run on the reads, TCRdb lists one record per CDR3 protein. Here the sample spans about 470,000 distinct CDR3 sequences, around 32% being singletons. The data originate from a study of CD8+CD57+ T cells in acquired aplastic anemia. Overall study: Quantities of DNA derived from sorted CD4+ and CD8+ cells averaged roughly 3 ug. The study, taken as a whole, reports: The number of CD8+ CDR3 sequences shared by patients and controls was approximately 31. Significance was not reached for CD8+ Simpson's diversity between patients and controls.

Selection for sequencing was limited to patients who had shown CD8+CD57+ cell expansion by flow cytometry. Patients had received no therapy at the time of blood sampling. The specimen sequenced was sorted CD4+, CD8+, or CD8+CD57+ T cells (not recorded which) from PBMCs. This sequence originates from a human donor with aplastic anemia.

The CDR3 nucleotides read TGCAGTGCTCCCAGGGGAGGGAACTATGGCTACACCTTC. Its protein is CSAPRGGNYGYTF. The chain links TRBV20-1 to TRBJ1-2, with a tentative D call TRBD1 (6 bases). V was shortened by 5 bases and J by 2 bases, with 12 bases between the two germline ends. This CDR3 comprises 13 residues. Germline V gives CDR1 DFQATT, CDR2 SNEGSKA (reference sequence).